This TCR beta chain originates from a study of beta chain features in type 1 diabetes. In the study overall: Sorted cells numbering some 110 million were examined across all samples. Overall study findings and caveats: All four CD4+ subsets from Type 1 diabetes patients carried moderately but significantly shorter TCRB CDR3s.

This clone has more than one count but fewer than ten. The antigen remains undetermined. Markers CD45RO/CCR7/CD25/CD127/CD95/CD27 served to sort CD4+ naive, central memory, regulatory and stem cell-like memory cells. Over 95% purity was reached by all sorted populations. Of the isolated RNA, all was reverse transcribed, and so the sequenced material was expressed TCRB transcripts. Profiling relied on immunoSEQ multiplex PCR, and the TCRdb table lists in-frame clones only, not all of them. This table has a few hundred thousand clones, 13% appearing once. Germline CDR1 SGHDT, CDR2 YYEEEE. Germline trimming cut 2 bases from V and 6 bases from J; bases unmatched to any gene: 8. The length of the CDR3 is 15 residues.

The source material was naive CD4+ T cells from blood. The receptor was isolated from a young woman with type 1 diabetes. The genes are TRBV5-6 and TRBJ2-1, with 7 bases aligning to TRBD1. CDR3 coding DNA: TGTGCCAGCAGCTTACTACAGGGGATTGGCAATGAGCAGTTCTTC. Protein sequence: CASSLLQGIGNEQFF.